This record looks at one T cell receptor (beta chain) sequence and its context. Its antigen is undetermined. This sample is part of a study of T cell clonotyping in hematopoietic cell transplantation. Study-level findings and limits: No sorting was done, leaving CD4 and CD8 contributions mixed. At the given depth, recipient repertoires were over 95% de novo clonotypes. Pathologically expanded recipient clonotypes increased progressively from day 30 to day 180 as diversity fell.

The table came from immunoSEQ multiplex PCR; TCRdb's copy has only in-frame clones and leaves some out. This table holds roughly 2,200 clones, roughly nine tenths found once. The germline CDR1 and CDR2 sequences are SGHVS and FQNEAQ. CDR3 length: 17 amino acids. Unmatched junction bases numbered 13, after V lost 2 bases and J lost 5 bases. Sequencing used peripheral blood mononuclear cells. V is TRBV7-8 and J is TRBJ2-5; 8 positions agree with TRBD2. The TCR was taken from a man aged 35-49 years in good health. Some clones in this sample may be carry-over from other donors' samples. The CDR3 region is CASSLTGRSGGGETQYF. In DNA, the CDR3 is TGTGCCAGCAGCTTAACGGGGAGAAGCGGGGGCGGTGAGACCCAGTACTTC.